This T cell receptor beta chain was observed in a study of spatial heterogeneity in lung cancer. Whole-study findings and limits: Counts of expanded intratumoral alpha and beta TCRs tracked tumor mutation counts. Alpha chains reached an estimated coverage of about 7.2% of tumor T cells, and beta chains about 13%.

Time point given: sample taken at primary tumor resection. Without sorting, whole RNA was sequenced from tumor, nontumor lung or frozen PBMC. This clonotype was seen more than once but under ten times. Its antigen is undetermined. A unique molecular identifier was carried by every single TCR cDNA molecule. One entry per CDR3 protein results from TCRdb running MiXCR on the 5' RACE reads. The sample has roughly 16,000 distinct CDR3 sequences, around 7% seen once. Between the trimmed V and J ends, which lost 4 bases and 7 bases, there was a span of 17 bases. The CDR3 is 15 amino acids. Germline CDR1 is MNHEY and CDR2 is SVGEGT.

The sequence came from a female donor with early-stage non-small cell lung cancer. This material consisted of lung tumor tissue, taken at surgery. The chain is built from TRBV6-2 or TRBV6-3 and TRBJ1-5; no reliable D call. CDR3 in DNA: TGTGCCAGCAGTTCGCCACAAGGACCGGGACAGCCCCAGCATTTT. Its protein is CASSSPQGPGQPQHF.